These T cell receptor beta chains were read from a single sample in a study of blood T cell repertoires in COVID-19. Clones were sequenced by immunoSEQ multiplex PCR, and TCRdb holds only the in-frame ones, with some missing. The data show fewer than 110,000 clones, more than 70% seen once. Input material: peripheral blood. These receptors were taken from a man aged 35-49 years with active or convalescent COVID-19. CDR3s include the opening cysteine and the closing phenylalanine or tryptophan. The order of the fields is clone size, CDR3 length, J gene, V gene, D gene, CDR3 DNA, CDR3 protein. D genes are given only for firm matches. Clone size is shown for a subset of rows, as once, few, many or a class of expanded clone.

abundance: NA
len: 14
j_gene: TRBJ2-1
v_gene: TRBV4-3
d_gene: TRBD2
CDR3nt: TGCGCCAGCAGCCAAGAGTTCGGCGGGGGGGAGCAGTTCTTC
CDR3aa: CASSQEFGGGEQFF

abundance: NA
len: 13
j_gene: TRBJ1-5
v_gene: TRBV16
d_gene: NA
CDR3nt: TGTGCCAGCAGCCAATCTCATGATCAGCCCCAGCATTTT
CDR3aa: CASSQSHDQPQHF

abundance: once
len: 16
j_gene: TRBJ2-3
v_gene: TRBV6-2/TRBV6-3
d_gene: NA
CDR3nt: TGTGCCAGCAGTTACTCCTCTAGCTCTGGCACAGATACGCAGTATTTT
CDR3aa: CASSYSSSSGTDTQYF

abundance: NA
len: 17
j_gene: TRBJ2-1
v_gene: TRBV24-1
d_gene: TRBD2
CDR3nt: TGTGCCACCAGTGATGGTCCCACTAGCGGCCGGTACAATGAGCAGTTCTTC
CDR3aa: CATSDGPTSGRYNEQFF

abundance: NA
len: 12
j_gene: TRBJ2-1
v_gene: TRBV5-1
d_gene: NA
CDR3nt: TGCGCCAGCAAGGTTGACGGGAGATCACTGTTCTTC
CDR3aa: CASKVDGRSLFF

abundance: NA
len: 14
j_gene: TRBJ1-5
v_gene: TRBV18
d_gene: NA
CDR3nt: TGTGCCAGCTCCTTAGGGGAATGGAAACAGCCCCAGCATTTT
CDR3aa: CASSLGEWKQPQHF

abundance: NA
len: 15
j_gene: TRBJ1-6
v_gene: TRBV7-3
d_gene: TRBD1
CDR3nt: TGTGCCAGCAGCCCCGAGGACAGGGGAAATTCACCCCTCCACTTT
CDR3aa: CASSPEDRGNSPLHF

abundance: NA
len: 13
j_gene: TRBJ1-1
v_gene: TRBV19
d_gene: NA
CDR3nt: TGTGCCAGTAGTATGGGACTAATCACTGAAGCTTTCTTT
CDR3aa: CASSMGLITEAFF

abundance: once
len: 16
j_gene: TRBJ1-5
v_gene: TRBV4-1
d_gene: NA
CDR3nt: TGCGCCAGCAGCCAAGAGGGGGGGACATACAATCAGCCCCAGCATTTT
CDR3aa: CASSQEGGTYNQPQHF

abundance: NA
len: 18
j_gene: TRBJ2-1
v_gene: TRBV30
d_gene: TRBD2
CDR3nt: TGTGCCTGGAGTCCTTTGCGGAGCGGGAGATGGACCTACAATGAGCAGTTCTTC
CDR3aa: CAWSPLRSGRWTYNEQFF

abundance: NA
len: 13
j_gene: TRBJ2-1
v_gene: TRBV15
d_gene: NA
CDR3nt: TGTGCCACCAGCAGAGTAGGGGGTGGTGAGCAGTTCTTC
CDR3aa: CATSRVGGGEQFF

abundance: NA
len: 15
j_gene: TRBJ1-1
v_gene: TRBV6-2/TRBV6-3
d_gene: TRBD1
CDR3nt: TGTGCCAGCAGTTCCTTGGGACAGGGAAGCACTGAAGCTTTCTTT
CDR3aa: CASSSLGQGSTEAFF

abundance: NA
len: 16
j_gene: TRBJ2-2
v_gene: TRBV5-1
d_gene: NA
CDR3nt: TGCGCCAGCAGCTTTCAGGGGCCCGCGAACACCGGGGAGCTGTTTTTT
CDR3aa: CASSFQGPANTGELFF

abundance: NA
len: 14
j_gene: TRBJ1-5
v_gene: TRBV5-1
d_gene: NA
CDR3nt: TGCGCCAGCAGCCCGACCGGGGTTGGGCAGCCCCAGCATTTT
CDR3aa: CASSPTGVGQPQHF

abundance: NA
len: 15
j_gene: TRBJ2-7
v_gene: TRBV27
d_gene: NA
CDR3nt: TGTGCCAGCGGCGGCAGGTTAAGGCAGGGCTACGAGCAGTACTTC
CDR3aa: CASGGRLRQGYEQYF